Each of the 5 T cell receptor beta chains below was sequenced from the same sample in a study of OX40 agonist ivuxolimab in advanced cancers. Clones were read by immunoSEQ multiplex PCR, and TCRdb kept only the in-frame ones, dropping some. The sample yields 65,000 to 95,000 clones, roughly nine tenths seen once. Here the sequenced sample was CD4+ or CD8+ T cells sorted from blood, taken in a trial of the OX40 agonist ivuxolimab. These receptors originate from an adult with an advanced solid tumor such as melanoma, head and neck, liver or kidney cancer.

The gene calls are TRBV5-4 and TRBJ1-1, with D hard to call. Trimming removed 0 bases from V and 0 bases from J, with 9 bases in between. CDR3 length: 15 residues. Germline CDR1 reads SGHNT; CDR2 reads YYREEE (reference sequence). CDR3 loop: CASSLGRSLNTEAFF. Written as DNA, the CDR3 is TGTGCCAGCAGCTTGGGACGGTCCTTGAACACTGAAGCTTTCTTT.

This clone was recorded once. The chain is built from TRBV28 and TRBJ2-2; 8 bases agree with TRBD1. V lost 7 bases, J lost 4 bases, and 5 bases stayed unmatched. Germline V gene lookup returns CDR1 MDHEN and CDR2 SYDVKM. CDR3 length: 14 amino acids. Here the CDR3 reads CASNHRGSTGELFF. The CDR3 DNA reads TGTGCCAGCAACCACAGGGGGAGCACCGGGGAGCTGTTTTTT.

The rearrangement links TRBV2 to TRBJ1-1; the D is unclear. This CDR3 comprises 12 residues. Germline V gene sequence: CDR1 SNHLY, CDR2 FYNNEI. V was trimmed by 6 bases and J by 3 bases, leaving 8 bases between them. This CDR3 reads CASRDGYTEAFF. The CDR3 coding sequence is TGTGCCAGCAGGGACGGCTACACTGAAGCTTTCTTT.

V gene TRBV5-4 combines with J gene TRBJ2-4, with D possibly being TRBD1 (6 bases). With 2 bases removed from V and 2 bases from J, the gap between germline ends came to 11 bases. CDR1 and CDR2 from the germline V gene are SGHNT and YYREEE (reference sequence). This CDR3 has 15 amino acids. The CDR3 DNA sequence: TGTGCCAGCAGCTTAGGGGGAGTCACCAAAAACATTCAGTACTTC. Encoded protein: CASSLGGVTKNIQYF.

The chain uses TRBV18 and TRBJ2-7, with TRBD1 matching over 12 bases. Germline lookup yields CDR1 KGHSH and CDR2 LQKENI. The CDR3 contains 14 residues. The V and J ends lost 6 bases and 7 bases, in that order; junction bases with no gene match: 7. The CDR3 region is CASSLGQGAGEQYF. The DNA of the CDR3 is TGTGCCAGCTCGCTGGGACAGGGGGCTGGAGAGCAGTACTTC. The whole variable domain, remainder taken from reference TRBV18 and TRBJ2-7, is NAGVMQNPRHLVRRRGQEARLRCSPMKGHSHVYWYRQLPEEGLKFMVYLQKENIIDESGMPKERFSAEFPKEGPSILRIQQVVRGDSAAYFCASSLGQGAGEQYFGPGTRLTVT.